What follows is one TCR beta chain and its context. The CDR3 has 14 residues. The germline gives CDR1 SGHNT, CDR2 YENEEA. Trimming pared 0 bases from V and 6 bases from J, leaving 11 bases between. A multiplex PCR was run with 60 Vbeta primers and 13 Jbeta primers. TCRdb keeps only in-frame clones here, not all; method: immunoSEQ multiplex PCR. The sample contains fewer than 200,000 clones, 76% of which appear only once. These data belong to a study of cytomegalovirus exposure and HLA in healthy donors. Whole-study context: Early released data comprised tens of millions of unique TCRs from HLA-typed donors.

This chain uses TRBV11-3 with TRBJ1-1; D unresolved. The TCR sequence derives from a female donor in good health and CMV-seronegative. Sequencing was carried out using PBMCs. The CDR3: CASSLDGQQPEAFF. The CDR3 DNA is TGTGCCAGCAGCTTAGATGGTCAACAACCTGAAGCTTTCTTT.